This T cell receptor beta chain stems from a study of response to subunit inactivated influenza vaccine. Overall study findings and caveats: Seasonal influenza vaccination, on each occasion, was suggested by the authors to recruit few new T cells.

Of note for this clonotype: Antigen unknown.

The CDR3 contains 15 residues. Trimming pared 0 bases from V and 6 bases from J, leaving 16 bases between. Germline V lookup: CDR1 SGHRS, CDR2 YFSETQ. TCRdb re-derived calls from the RT-PCR reads in MiXCR, one entry per CDR3 protein. The sample has approximately 700,000 distinct CDR3 sequences, about 15% seen once. The chain combines TRBV5-1 with TRBJ2-7; D tentatively reads TRBD1 or TRBD2 (6 bases each). This TCR was sampled from a man aged 45-65 years who received an inactivated influenza vaccine. The sequencing used PBMCs from blood, collected 14 to 15 days before vaccination. In DNA form, the CDR3 reads TGCGCCAGCAGCTTGGAAGGGGGGCCACCTTTCGAGCAGTACTTC. Its protein product is CASSLEGGPPFEQYF. Drawing the rest from reference TRBV5-1 and TRBJ2-7, the complete variable domain is KAGVTQTPRYLIKTRGQQVTLSCSPISGHRSVSWYQQTPGQGLQFLFEYFSETQRNKGNFPGRFSGRQFSNSRSEMNVSTLELGDSALYLCASSLEGGPPFEQYFGPGTRLTVT.